Sequencing of this T cell receptor (beta chain) was carried out in a study of T cells in localized non-small cell lung cancer (dated by TCRdb to the early 2020s). In the study overall: The study analyzed T cell repertoires of under 250 early-stage NSCLC patients, comparing tumors and uninvolved tumor-adjacent lungs. All 230 or so NSCLC patients in the cohort were treatment-naive and had localized lung tumors that were resected. Of the NSCLC patients, approximately 130 were male and about 97 were female, and the mean age was around 66 years.

Uninvolved adjacent lung was taken at least 2 cm from the tumor margin and confirmed free of atypia by two independent pathologists. At diagnosis, tumor, uninvolved tumor-adjacent lung and peripheral blood were collected and then preserved as a mix of FFPE and fresh-frozen material. Counted from cysteine to phenylalanine, this CDR3 has 12 amino acids. The kept DNA is CDR3 alone, 36 bases in frame from the first base. Based on the germline V gene, the CDR1 and CDR2 sequences are KGHSH and LQKENI. V gives up 3 bases and J gives up 6 bases, and the segment between their germline ends measures 8 bases. The immunoSEQ Assay was used to sequence TCR beta CDR3 regions from DNA. The original methods were these. T cell density was computed as TCR beta template counts normalized to usable DNA estimated by amplifying housekeeping genes. The preseqR package was used to estimate richness by extrapolating to 400,000 templates for PBMC samples and to 120,000 templates for tissue samples. Clonality was defined as one minus Pielou's evenness. Tissue-enriched TCRs were identified by differential abundance testing using productive amino-acid clonotypes, minimum total count 5 and alpha 0.1. The Jaccard Index and the Morisita Overlap Index were used to measure how much the repertoires overlapped between compartments. TCR beta CDR3s were clustered by GLIPH together with public tetramer-defined viral CDR3s, and at least three viral sequences plus V-gene enrichment were required for viral motifs. This is the immuneACCESS table as TCRdb keeps it, with only in-frame sequences that have V and J called. A part of the clones is gone; compared with another copy, unresolved V genes explain less than half, and the rest is unexplained. V and J calls plus clone size are reproduced from that table; the DNA served to infer D and trimming. This sample is represented by 3,500 or so clones; under 30% of them were singletons. 12% of the sample comes from the top ten.

Comment on this clone: Its antigen remains unidentified. Per-nucleotide qualities are absent, and no much larger clonotype sits a single base away.

Here is what the overall study found, with its caveats: Multi-region tumor sequencing was not performed, so intratumor heterogeneity could not be excluded. A median of approximately 55 of the top 100 tumor clones were detected in paired uninvolved adjacent lung, and around 27 of these tumor clones were also found among the top 100 clones of the paired uninvolved adjacent lung. Longer overall survival was associated with higher T cell density in blood, whereas shorter survival was associated with higher clonality in adjacent lung. Because of the exploratory design, TCR variables were selected using unadjusted p-values without false-discovery rate correction. Uninvolved tumor-adjacent lung showed the highest T cell clonality, higher than tumor, which suggests more focused antigenic responses in the adjacent lung.

The specimen comprised normal lung tissue next to the tumor, sampled before any cancer treatment. The TCR comes from a woman aged 35 to 75 with stage I lung adenocarcinoma. Recombination connected TRBV18 to TRBJ1-2, with the identity of the D gene unclear. CDR3 reads: CASSPQSDGYTF. Here is the DNA: TGTGCCAGCTCACCGCAGTCGGATGGCTACACCTTC.